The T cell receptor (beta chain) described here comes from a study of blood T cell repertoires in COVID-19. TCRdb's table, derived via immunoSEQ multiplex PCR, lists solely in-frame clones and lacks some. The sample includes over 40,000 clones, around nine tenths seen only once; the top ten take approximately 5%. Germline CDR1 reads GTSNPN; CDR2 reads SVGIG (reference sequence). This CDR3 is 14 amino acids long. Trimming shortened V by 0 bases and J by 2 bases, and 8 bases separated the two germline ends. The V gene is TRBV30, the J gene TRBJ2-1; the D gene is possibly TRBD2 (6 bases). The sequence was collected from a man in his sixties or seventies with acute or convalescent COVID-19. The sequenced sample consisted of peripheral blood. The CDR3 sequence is CAWSVAGTYNEQFF. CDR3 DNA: TGTGCCTGGAGTGTGGCGGGGACCTACAATGAGCAGTTCTTC.